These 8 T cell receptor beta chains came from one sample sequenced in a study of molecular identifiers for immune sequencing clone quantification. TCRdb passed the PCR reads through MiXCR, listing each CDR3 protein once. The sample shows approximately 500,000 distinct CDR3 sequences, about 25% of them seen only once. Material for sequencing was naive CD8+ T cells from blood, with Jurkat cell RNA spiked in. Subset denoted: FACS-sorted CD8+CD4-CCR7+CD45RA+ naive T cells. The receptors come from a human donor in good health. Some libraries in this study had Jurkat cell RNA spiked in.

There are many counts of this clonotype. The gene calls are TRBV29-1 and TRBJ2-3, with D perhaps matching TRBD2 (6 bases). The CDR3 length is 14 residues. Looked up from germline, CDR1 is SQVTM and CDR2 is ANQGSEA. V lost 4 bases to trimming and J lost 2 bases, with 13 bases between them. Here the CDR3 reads CSVAKAGYTDTQYF. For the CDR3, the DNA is TGCAGCGTTGCGAAGGCGGGATACACAGATACGCAGTATTTT.

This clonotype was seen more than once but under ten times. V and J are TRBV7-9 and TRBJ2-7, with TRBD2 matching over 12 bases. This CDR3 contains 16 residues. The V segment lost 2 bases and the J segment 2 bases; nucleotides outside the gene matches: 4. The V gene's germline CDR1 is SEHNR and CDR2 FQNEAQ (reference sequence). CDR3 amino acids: CASSLPTSGGPYEQYF. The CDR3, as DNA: TGTGCCAGCAGCTTACCTACTAGCGGGGGGCCCTACGAGCAGTACTTC.

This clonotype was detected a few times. CDR3 sequence: CASSFSGFTEAFF. CDR3 coding DNA: TGTGCCAGCAGCTTTTCAGGGTTCACTGAAGCTTTCTTT. The rearrangement links TRBV7-9 to TRBJ1-1, with D possibly TRBD1 on 5 matching bases. This CDR3 has 13 residues. In germline, CDR1 is SEHNR, CDR2 FQNEAQ (reference sequence). V was trimmed by 3 bases and J by 4 bases, leaving 9 bases between them.

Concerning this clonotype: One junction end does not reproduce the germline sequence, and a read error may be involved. CDR3: CASRQDFSAGRTDTQYF. CDR3 coding DNA: TGCGCCAGCCGCCAAGATTTTTCGGCGGGTCGCACAGATACGCAGTATTTT. This chain joins TRBV4-3 and TRBJ2-3, with D possibly TRBD2 on 5 matching bases. This CDR3 region has 17 residues. CDR1 and CDR2 (germline): LGHNA, YSLEER.

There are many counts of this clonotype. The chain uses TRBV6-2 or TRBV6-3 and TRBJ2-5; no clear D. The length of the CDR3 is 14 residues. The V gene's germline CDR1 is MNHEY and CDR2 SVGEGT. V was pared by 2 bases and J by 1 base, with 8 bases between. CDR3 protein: CASSYLLGQETQYF. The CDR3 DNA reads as TGTGCCAGCAGTTACCTCTTGGGCCAAGAGACCCAGTACTTC.

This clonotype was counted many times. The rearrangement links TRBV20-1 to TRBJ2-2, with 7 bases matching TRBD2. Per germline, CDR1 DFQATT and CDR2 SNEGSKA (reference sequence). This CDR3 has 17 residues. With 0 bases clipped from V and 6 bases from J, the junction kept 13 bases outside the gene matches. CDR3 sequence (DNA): TGCAGTGCTAGAGAGTTGTTGGCGGGAGAGTCCTCCGGGGAGCTGTTTTTT. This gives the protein CSARELLAGESSGELFF.

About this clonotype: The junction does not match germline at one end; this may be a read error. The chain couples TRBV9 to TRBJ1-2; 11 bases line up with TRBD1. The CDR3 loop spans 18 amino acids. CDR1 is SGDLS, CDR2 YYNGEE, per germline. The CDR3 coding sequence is TGTGCCAGCAGAGCTGACGGGACAGGGGGACCGGGGGGCTATGGCTACGCCTTC. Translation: CASRADGTGGPGGYGYAF.

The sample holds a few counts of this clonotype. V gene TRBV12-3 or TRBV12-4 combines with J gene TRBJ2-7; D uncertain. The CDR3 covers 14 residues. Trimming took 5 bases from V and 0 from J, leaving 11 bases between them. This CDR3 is CASSQAVSSYEQYF. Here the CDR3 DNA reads TGTGCCAGCAGTCAAGCAGTAAGCTCCTACGAGCAGTACTTC.